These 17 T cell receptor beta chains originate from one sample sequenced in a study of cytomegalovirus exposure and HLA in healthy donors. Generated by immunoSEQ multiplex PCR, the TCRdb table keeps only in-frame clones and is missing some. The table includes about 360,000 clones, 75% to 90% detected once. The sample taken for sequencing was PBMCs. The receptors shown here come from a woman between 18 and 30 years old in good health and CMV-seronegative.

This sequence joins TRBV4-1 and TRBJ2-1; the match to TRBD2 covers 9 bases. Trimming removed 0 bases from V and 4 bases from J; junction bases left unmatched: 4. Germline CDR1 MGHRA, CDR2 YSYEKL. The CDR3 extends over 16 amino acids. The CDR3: CASSQESSGEYNEQFF. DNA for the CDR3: TGCGCCAGCAGCCAAGAATCTAGCGGGGAGTACAATGAGCAGTTCTTC.

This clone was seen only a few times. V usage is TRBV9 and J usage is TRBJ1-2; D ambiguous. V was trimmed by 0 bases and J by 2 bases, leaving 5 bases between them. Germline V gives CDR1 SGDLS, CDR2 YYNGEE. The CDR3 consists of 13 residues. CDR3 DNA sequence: TGTGCCAGCAGCGTAGAACAGAACTATGGCTACACCTTC. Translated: CASSVEQNYGYTF.

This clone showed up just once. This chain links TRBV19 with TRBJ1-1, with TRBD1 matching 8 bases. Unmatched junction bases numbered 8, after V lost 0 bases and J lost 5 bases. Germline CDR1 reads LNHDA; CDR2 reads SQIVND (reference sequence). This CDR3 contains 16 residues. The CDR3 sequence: CASSIDRQGKDTEAFF. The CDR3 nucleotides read TGTGCCAGTAGTATAGACCGACAGGGGAAAGATACTGAAGCTTTCTTT.

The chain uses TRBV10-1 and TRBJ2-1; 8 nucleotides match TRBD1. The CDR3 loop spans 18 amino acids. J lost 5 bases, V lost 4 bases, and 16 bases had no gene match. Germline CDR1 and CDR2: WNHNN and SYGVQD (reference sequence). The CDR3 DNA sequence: TGCGCCAGCAGTGTACGGAGTTTGGCAGGGGGCATTGACAATGAGCAGTTCTTC. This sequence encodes CASSVRSLAGGIDNEQFF.

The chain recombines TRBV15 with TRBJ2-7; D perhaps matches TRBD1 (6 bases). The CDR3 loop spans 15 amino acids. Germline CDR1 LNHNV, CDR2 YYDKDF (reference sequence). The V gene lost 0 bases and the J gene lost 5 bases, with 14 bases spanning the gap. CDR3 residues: CATSRDVTGKNEQYF. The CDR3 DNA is TGTGCCACCAGCAGAGATGTCACAGGGAAAAACGAGCAGTACTTC. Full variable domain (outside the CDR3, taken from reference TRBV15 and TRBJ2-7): DAMVIQNPRYQVTQFGKPVTLSCSQTLNHNVMYWYQQKSSQAPKLLFHYYDKDFNNEADTPDNFQSRRPNTSFCFLDIRSPGLGDTAMYLCATSRDVTGKNEQYFGPGTRLTVT.

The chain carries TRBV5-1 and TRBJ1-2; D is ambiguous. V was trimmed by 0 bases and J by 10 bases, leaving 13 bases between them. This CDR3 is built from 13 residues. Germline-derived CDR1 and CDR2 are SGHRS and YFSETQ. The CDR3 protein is CASSLGLPLDYTF. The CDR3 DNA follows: TGCGCCAGCAGCTTGGGCCTTCCACTAGACTACACCTTC.

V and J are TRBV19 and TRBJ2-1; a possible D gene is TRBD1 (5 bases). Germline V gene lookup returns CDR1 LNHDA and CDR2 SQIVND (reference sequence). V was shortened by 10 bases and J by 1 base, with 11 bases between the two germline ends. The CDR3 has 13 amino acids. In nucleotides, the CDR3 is TGTGCCACCAGGGTCGGGTCCTACAATGAGCAGTTCTTC. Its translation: CATRVGSYNEQFF. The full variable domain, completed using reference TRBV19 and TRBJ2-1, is DGGITQSPKYLFRKEGQNVTLSCEQNLNHDAMYWYRQDPGQGLRLIYYSQIVNDFQKGDIAEGYSVSREKKESFPLTVTSAQKNPTAFYLCATRVGSYNEQFFGPGTRLTVL.

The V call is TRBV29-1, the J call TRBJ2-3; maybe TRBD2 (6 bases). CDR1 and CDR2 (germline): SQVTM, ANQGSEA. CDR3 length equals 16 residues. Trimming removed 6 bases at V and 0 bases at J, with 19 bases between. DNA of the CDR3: TGCAGCGTCGCTAGGGACTGGGAAGTTAGCACAGATACGCAGTATTTT. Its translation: CSVARDWEVSTDTQYF.

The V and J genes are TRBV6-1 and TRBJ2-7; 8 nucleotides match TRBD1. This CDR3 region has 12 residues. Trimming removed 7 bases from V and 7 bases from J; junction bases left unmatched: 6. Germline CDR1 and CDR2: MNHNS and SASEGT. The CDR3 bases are TGTGCCAGCATAAGGGACAGGAGTGAGCAGTACTTC. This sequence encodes CASIRDRSEQYF.

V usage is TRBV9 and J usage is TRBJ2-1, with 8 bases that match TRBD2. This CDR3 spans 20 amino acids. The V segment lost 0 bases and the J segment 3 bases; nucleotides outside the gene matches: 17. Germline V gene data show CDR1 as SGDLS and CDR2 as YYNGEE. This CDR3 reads CASSVEWGGRGALFYNEQFF. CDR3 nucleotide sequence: TGTGCCAGCAGCGTAGAGTGGGGTGGGCGGGGGGCCCTTTTCTACAATGAGCAGTTCTTC.

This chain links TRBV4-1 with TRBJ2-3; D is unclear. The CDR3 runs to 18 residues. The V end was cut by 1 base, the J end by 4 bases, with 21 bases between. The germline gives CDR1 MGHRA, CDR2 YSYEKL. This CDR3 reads CASSQVGRSPRWADTQYF. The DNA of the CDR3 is TGCGCCAGCAGCCAAGTAGGTCGGAGCCCAAGGTGGGCAGATACGCAGTATTTT.

CDR3 residues: CASSLTTGGPGELFF. In nucleotides, the CDR3 is TGCGCCAGCAGCTTGACGACAGGGGGGCCCGGGGAGCTGTTTTTT. The chain has TRBV5-1 and TRBJ2-2, with 9 bases matching TRBD1. This CDR3 contains 15 residues. The trim removed 1 base at V and 6 bases at J, leaving 4 bases unmatched. The germline CDR1 and CDR2 sequences are SGHRS and YFSETQ.

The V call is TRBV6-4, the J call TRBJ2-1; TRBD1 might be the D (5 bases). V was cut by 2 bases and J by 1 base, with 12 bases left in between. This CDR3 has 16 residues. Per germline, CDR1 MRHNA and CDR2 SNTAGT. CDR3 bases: TGTGCCAGCAGTGACAGGGGAAGGGGTTCCTACAATGAGCAGTTCTTC. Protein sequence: CASSDRGRGSYNEQFF.

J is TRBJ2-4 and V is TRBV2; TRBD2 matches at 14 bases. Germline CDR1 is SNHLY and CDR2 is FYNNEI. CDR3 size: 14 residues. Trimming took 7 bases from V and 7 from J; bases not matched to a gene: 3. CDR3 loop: CASMTSGRGNIQYF. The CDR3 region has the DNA TGTGCCAGCATGACTAGCGGGAGGGGGAACATTCAGTACTTC.

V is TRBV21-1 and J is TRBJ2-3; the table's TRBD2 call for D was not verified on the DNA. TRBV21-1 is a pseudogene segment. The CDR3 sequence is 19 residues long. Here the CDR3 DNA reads TGTGCCAGCAGCAGGGGACTAGCGGGGGGGCGTAAGGTCACAGATACGCAGTATTTT. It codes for CASSRGLAGGRKVTDTQYF.

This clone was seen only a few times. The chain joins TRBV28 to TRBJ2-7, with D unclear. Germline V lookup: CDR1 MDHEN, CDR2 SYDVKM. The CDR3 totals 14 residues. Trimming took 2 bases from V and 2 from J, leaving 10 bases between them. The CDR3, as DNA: TGTGCCAGCAGTTTACCCTTCAGGCCCTACGAGCAGTACTTC. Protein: CASSLPFRPYEQYF. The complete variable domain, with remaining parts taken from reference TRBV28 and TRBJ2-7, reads DVKVTQSSRYLVKRTGEKVFLECVQDMDHENMFWYRQDPGLGLRLIYFSYDVKMKEKGDIPEGYSVSREKKERFSLILESASTNQTSMYLCASSLPFRPYEQYFGPGTRLTVT.

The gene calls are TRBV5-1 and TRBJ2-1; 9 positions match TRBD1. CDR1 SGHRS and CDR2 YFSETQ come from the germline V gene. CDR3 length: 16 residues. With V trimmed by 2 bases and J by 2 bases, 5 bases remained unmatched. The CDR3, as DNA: TGCGCCAGCAGCTTCGGACAGGGGCGCGCCTACAATGAGCAGTTCTTC. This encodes CASSFGQGRAYNEQFF.